Below, 32 T cell receptor beta chains from the same sample are listed, as sequenced in a study of graft-versus-host responses after intestinal transplantation. Libraries were prepared by immunoSEQ multiplex PCR; TCRdb keeps only in-frame clonotypes and omits some of them. The sample includes approximately 71,000 clones, 89% seen only once; the top ten take approximately 2.7%. For these TCRs, the target antigens are not known. Source: unstimulated CD8+ T cells sorted from spleen or lymph node cells, taken before intestinal transplant. These receptors were taken from a human donor who received an intestinal transplant.

CDR3 coding DNA: TGTGCCAGCAGTGAAGTAAAGGGAGTCACTGAAGCTTTCTTT. Residues: CASSEVKGVTEAFF. This chain uses TRBV2 with TRBJ1-1, with no clear D. Germline-derived CDR1 and CDR2 are SNHLY and FYNNEI. The CDR3 has 14 residues. V was clipped by 1 base and J by 4 bases, with 10 bases between them.

This sequence joins TRBV5-1 and TRBJ1-1; 10 positions agree with TRBD1. Trimming at V came to 2 bases and at J to 7 bases, leaving 5 bases not matched to a gene. CDR1 and CDR2 (germline): SGHRS, YFSETQ. The CDR3 sequence is 14 residues long. For the CDR3, the DNA is TGCGCCAGCAGCTTCGCCGGACAGGGGGGTGAAGCTTTCTTT. The encoded protein is CASSFAGQGGEAFF.

The rearrangement uses TRBV7-8 and TRBJ2-5; weak D call: TRBD1 (5 bases). This CDR3 contains 14 residues. Trimming took 3 bases from V and 5 from J, leaving 13 bases between them. Germline V CDR1 and CDR2: SGHVS, FQNEAQ. The chain's CDR3 is CASSFQQGLETQYF. The CDR3 DNA sequence: TGTGCCAGCAGCTTTCAGCAGGGCCTGGAGACCCAGTACTTC. The complete variable domain, with remaining parts taken from reference TRBV7-8 and TRBJ2-5, reads GAGVSQSPRYKVAKRGQDVALRCDPISGHVSLFWYQQALGQGPEFLTYFQNEAQLDKSGLPSDRFFAERPEGSVSTLKIQRTQQEDSAVYLCASSFQQGLETQYFGPGTRLLVL.

The gene calls are TRBV13 and TRBJ2-3; maybe TRBD2 (6 bases). Trimming removed 1 base at V and 5 bases at J, with 10 bases between. CDR1 is PRHDT, CDR2 FYEKMQ, per germline (reference sequence). CDR3 length: 14 amino acids. CDR3 nucleotides: TGTGCCAGCAGCTTAGAGGGGCGGGAAGATACGCAGTATTTT. Translation: CASSLEGREDTQYF.

The chain carries TRBV28 and TRBJ1-3; D ambiguous. The CDR3 runs 15 residues. Germline values: CDR1 MDHEN, CDR2 SYDVKM. Deletions cut 5 bases from V and 0 bases from J, with 11 bases between. The DNA of the CDR3 is TGTGCCAGCAGTCTTTTATTATCCTCTGGAAACACCATATATTTT. This translates into CASSLLLSSGNTIYF.

The chain couples TRBV27 to TRBJ2-1, with D possibly being TRBD1 (5 bases). V lost 3 bases and J 1 base, leaving 13 bases between the germline ends. This CDR3 contains 16 residues. CDR1 is MNHEY and CDR2 is SMNVEV in the germline V gene (reference sequence). The CDR3 protein is CASSLDYRRSYNEQFF. In DNA, the CDR3 is TGTGCCAGCAGTTTGGATTACAGGCGATCCTACAATGAGCAGTTCTTC.

The V call is TRBV5-1, the J call TRBJ2-7, with 7 positions matching TRBD1. V shed 4 bases, J shed 4 bases, and the junction held 8 bases outside the gene matches. The CDR3 is 14 amino acids. The germline CDR1 and CDR2 sequences are SGHRS and YFSETQ. The CDR3, as DNA: TGCGCCAGCAGCCGCTCGACAGGGTTTTACGAGCAGTACTTC. Protein: CASSRSTGFYEQYF.

This clone was seen just once. The chain couples TRBV5-5 to TRBJ2-1, with 7 bases identical to TRBD2. Germline CDR1 SGHKS, CDR2 YYEKEE (reference sequence). J gave up 0 bases and V 4 bases, and 4 bases lay outside the gene matches. CDR3 length equals 15 residues. This chain's CDR3 is CASSREDSSYNEQFF. The CDR3, as DNA: TGTGCCAGCAGCCGGGAGGATAGCTCCTACAATGAGCAGTTCTTC.

This rearrangement joins TRBV27 to TRBJ2-5; 7 bases fit TRBD1. The end of the DNA is better explained by TRBJ2-7, so the J call may be wrong. Germline lookup yields CDR1 MNHEY and CDR2 SMNVEV (reference sequence). The CDR3 is 14 residues long. In DNA form, the CDR3 reads TGTGCCAGCAGTTTATCTGGGACAGACTACGAGCAGTACTTC. Translated, it gives CASSLSGTDYEQYF.

The chain uses TRBV29-1 and TRBJ2-7; 11 nucleotides match TRBD1. Per germline, CDR1 SQVTM and CDR2 ANQGSEA. This CDR3 region has 14 residues. V was clipped by 3 bases and J by 4 bases; unmatched bases: 5. DNA for the CDR3: TGCAGCGTTGAGGGACAGGGGGGACTGTACGAGCAGTACTTC. This sequence encodes CSVEGQGGLYEQYF.

This clone has a single count. This chain links TRBV7-8 with TRBJ2-5; 7 bases align to TRBD1. Germline V CDR1 and CDR2: SGHVS, FQNEAQ. The V segment lost 7 bases and the J segment 1 base; nucleotides outside the gene matches: 9. The CDR3 consists of 15 residues. CDR3 sequence: CASTKVDRAQETQYF. CDR3 nucleotide sequence: TGTGCCAGCACCAAGGTAGACAGGGCCCAAGAGACCCAGTACTTC. The full variable domain, with the rest looked up from reference TRBV7-8 and TRBJ2-5, is GAGVSQSPRYKVAKRGQDVALRCDPISGHVSLFWYQQALGQGPEFLTYFQNEAQLDKSGLPSDRFFAERPEGSVSTLKIQRTQQEDSAVYLCASTKVDRAQETQYFGPGTRLLVL.

The J gene is TRBJ2-5, the V gene TRBV7-6, with 8 nucleotides matching TRBD1. The CDR3 sequence is 15 residues long. Germline trimming cut 2 bases from V and 3 bases from J; bases unmatched to any gene: 5. Germline CDR1 SGHVS, CDR2 FNYEAQ. The CDR3 DNA follows: TGTGCCAGCAGCTTAAGGCCAGGGGGCGAAGAGACCCAGTACTTC. Translation gives CASSLRPGGEETQYF.

The CDR3 nucleotides are TGTGCCAGCAGTCTCGGACAGGGGGGAGATGAGCAGTTCTTC. This translates into CASSLGQGGDEQFF. The chain couples TRBV6-1 to TRBJ2-1; 10 bases are a match to TRBD1. With 5 bases clipped from V and 8 bases from J, the junction kept 6 bases outside the gene matches. Germline CDR1 is MNHNS and CDR2 is SASEGT. The CDR3 spans 14 residues.

J is TRBJ2-7 and V is TRBV4-1; TRBD1 matches 9 bases. After removal of 3 bases from V and 3 bases from J, the junction contained 6 bases not matched to a gene. This CDR3 spans 15 amino acids. The germline V gene encodes CDR1 MGHRA and CDR2 YSYEKL. CDR3 residues: CASSHGPGQGYEQYF. The CDR3 region has the DNA TGCGCCAGCAGCCACGGGCCGGGACAGGGCTACGAGCAGTACTTC.

This chain connects TRBV5-6 to TRBJ2-5; D may be TRBD1 (5 bases). Trimming shortened V by 4 bases and J by 1 base, and 14 bases separated the two germline ends. This CDR3 is built from 15 residues. CDR1 is SGHDT, CDR2 YYEEEE, per germline. CDR3 amino acids: CASSLNWTPQETQYF. The CDR3 DNA follows: TGTGCCAGCAGCCTTAACTGGACACCCCAAGAGACCCAGTACTTC.

The chain carries TRBV18 and TRBJ1-2; D gene ambiguous. Trimming stripped 2 bases from V and 3 bases from J, with 16 bases between. The CDR3 covers 16 residues. Germline V CDR1 and CDR2: KGHSH, LQKENI. In DNA, the CDR3 is TGTGCCAGCTCACCAGTTGTAGCTTCACCCCACTATGGCTACACCTTC. Amino acids: CASSPVVASPHYGYTF.

This chain uses TRBV6-5 with TRBJ1-2; possibly TRBD1 for D (6 bases). The V gene's germline CDR1 is MNHEY and CDR2 SVGAGI. The CDR3 extends over 14 amino acids. V shed 7 bases and J shed 4 bases, with 16 bases lying between them. The DNA for the CDR3 is TGTGCCAGCACCTCGGGTGGGGGCCCCTATGGCTACACCTTC. This sequence encodes CASTSGGGPYGYTF.

The chain is built from TRBV6-5 and TRBJ2-2; 10 bases agree with TRBD2. The trim removed 3 bases at V and 6 bases at J, leaving 7 bases unmatched. CDR1 is MNHEY, CDR2 SVGAGI, per germline. The CDR3 length is 16 residues. The CDR3 DNA follows: TGTGCCAGCAGTTATCGCAGCGGGAGGGCCCCCGGGGAGCTGTTTTTT. Amino acids: CASSYRSGRAPGELFF.

This clone was detected once. This chain connects TRBV29-1 to TRBJ2-1, with 8 bases that match TRBD2. The ends lost 0 bases at V and 8 bases at J; junction bases unmatched: 15. CDR1 and CDR2 from the germline V gene are SQVTM and ANQGSEA. The CDR3 runs to 17 residues. CDR3 nucleotide sequence: TGCAGCGTTGAAGATGGGAGGGGAGCGGGAGCGGTGTATGAGCAGTTCTTC. Protein sequence: CSVEDGRGAGAVYEQFF.

This chain connects TRBV5-5 to TRBJ2-5, with a possible D match to TRBD2 (5 bases). The CDR3 sequence is 15 residues long. The V gene lost 6 bases and the J gene lost 5 bases, with 20 bases spanning the gap. Germline lookup yields CDR1 SGHKS and CDR2 YYEKEE (reference sequence). The CDR3, as DNA: TGTGCCAGCACCTCCGGGGTCCCTCAGCCTGAGACCCAGTACTTC. This encodes CASTSGVPQPETQYF.

The rearrangement joins TRBV4-1 to TRBJ1-2, with 10 bases lining up with TRBD1. The CDR3 length is 16 residues. V lost 1 base and J lost 6; bases outside the gene matches: 8. Germline-derived CDR1 and CDR2 are MGHRA and YSYEKL. The CDR3 DNA reads TGCGCCAGCAGCCAAGCCCCCCGGGACAGGGGCCATGGCTACACCTTC. Translation gives CASSQAPRDRGHGYTF.

The rearrangement links TRBV4-1 to TRBJ2-7; D possibly corresponds to TRBD1 (6 bases). This CDR3 has 15 residues. V dropped 2 bases and J dropped 2 bases, with 13 bases sitting between them. Germline loops: CDR1 MGHRA, CDR2 YSYEKL. The CDR3 sequence: CASSQQGSLTYEQYF. CDR3 coding DNA: TGCGCCAGCAGCCAACAGGGGTCCCTCACCTACGAGCAGTACTTC.

J is TRBJ2-3 and V is TRBV19; unclear D gene. The germline V and J ends were trimmed by 3 bases and 0 bases, with 4 bases remaining between them. The germline V gene has CDR1 LNHDA and CDR2 SQIVND (reference sequence). The CDR3 is 13 amino acids. The CDR3 sequence is CASSIASTDTQYF. CDR3 nucleotides: TGTGCCAGTAGTATCGCGAGCACAGATACGCAGTATTTT.

The chain couples TRBV5-6 to TRBJ2-1, with TRBD2 matching 11 bases. The length of the CDR3 is 18 residues. Germline-derived CDR1 and CDR2 are SGHDT and YYEEEE. V lost 1 base and J lost 3; bases outside the gene matches: 9. The CDR3 DNA sequence: TGTGCCAGCAGCTTGACTAGCGGGAGAGGGGGGAACTACAATGAGCAGTTCTTC. This translates into CASSLTSGRGGNYNEQFF. Looking up the rest from reference TRBV5-6 and TRBJ2-1 gives the full variable domain: DAGVTQSPTHLIKTRGQQVTLRCSPKSGHDTVSWYQQALGQGPQFIFQYYEEEERQRGNFPDRFSGHQFPNYSSELNVNALLLGDSALYLCASSLTSGRGGNYNEQFFGPGTRLTVL.

The chain combines TRBV28 with TRBJ2-7, with TRBD1 matching 11 bases. The CDR3 consists of 15 residues. CDR1 and CDR2 (germline): MDHEN, SYDVKM. V gave up 2 bases and J gave up 3 bases; unmatched junction bases: 3. CDR3 in amino acids: CASSLKGTGGYEQYF. Here the CDR3 DNA reads TGTGCCAGCAGTTTAAAGGGGACAGGGGGCTACGAGCAGTACTTC.

This clone was observed a few times. V is TRBV6-1 and J is TRBJ2-7; 9 bases line up with TRBD1. Germline V gene data show CDR1 as MNHNS and CDR2 as SASEGT. Unmatched junction bases numbered 13, after V lost 4 bases and J lost 6 bases. The CDR3 is made up of 16 amino acids. The CDR3 coding sequence is TGTGCCAGCAGTGGGGGAGCCGGAGGACAGGGGATCGAGCAGTACTTC. As protein: CASSGGAGGQGIEQYF.

The rearrangement joins TRBV7-9 to TRBJ1-1, with 12 bases that match TRBD1. The CDR3 is made up of 16 amino acids. CDR1 and CDR2 from the germline V gene are SEHNR and FQNEAQ (reference sequence). Unmatched junction bases numbered 5, after V lost 2 bases and J lost 4 bases. The CDR3 is CASSLRDRGPGTEAFF. The CDR3, as DNA: TGTGCCAGCAGCTTAAGGGACAGGGGGCCTGGCACTGAAGCTTTCTTT.

Of note for this clone: The sample has other DNA sequences that encode this CDR3 too. The genes are TRBV27 and TRBJ1-5; tentatively, D is TRBD1 (5 bases). Trimming left V 2 bases short and J 0 bases short, with 8 bases between. This CDR3 spans 15 amino acids. The germline CDR1 and CDR2 sequences are MNHEY and SMNVEV (reference sequence). CDR3 sequence: CASSLRGVSNQPQHF. The CDR3 DNA reads TGTGCCAGCAGTTTACGGGGGGTTAGCAATCAGCCCCAGCATTTT.

This clone showed up just once. The rearrangement uses TRBV7-9 and TRBJ2-5; TRBD1 aligns across 10 bases. The V gene's germline CDR1 is SEHNR and CDR2 FQNEAQ (reference sequence). Germline trimming cut 4 bases from V and 3 bases from J; bases unmatched to any gene: 5. The CDR3 runs 15 residues. The CDR3 sequence: CASSYRGQGKETQYF. The CDR3 DNA sequence: TGTGCCAGCAGCTACCGGGGACAGGGGAAAGAGACCCAGTACTTC.

The chain is built from TRBV28 and TRBJ2-4; possibly TRBD2 for D (6 bases). CDR3 length: 14 amino acids. V was shortened by 3 bases and J by 7 bases, with 13 bases between the two germline ends. Looked up from germline, CDR1 is MDHEN and CDR2 is SYDVKM. The CDR3 coding sequence is TGTGCCAGCAGTTTTCGGGAGAACGGCAACATTCAGTACTTC. This gives the protein CASSFRENGNIQYF.

The chain combines TRBV2 with TRBJ2-5, with 11 nucleotides matching TRBD2. With 4 bases clipped from V and 3 bases from J, the junction kept 7 bases outside the gene matches. The germline CDR1 and CDR2 sequences are SNHLY and FYNNEI. The CDR3 is 16 residues long. CDR3: CASSGLPGLAEETQYF. Written as DNA, the CDR3 is TGTGCCAGCAGTGGCCTTCCGGGACTAGCGGAAGAGACCCAGTACTTC. Full variable domain (missing parts from reference TRBV2 and TRBJ2-5): EPEVTQTPSHQVTQMGQEVILRCVPISNHLYFYWYRQILGQKVEFLVSFYNNEISEKSEIFDDQFSVERPDGSNFTLKIRSTKLEDSAMYFCASSGLPGLAEETQYFGPGTRLLVL.

This clone was picked up one time. CDR3 region: CAISESGQGDEQYF. The CDR3 bases are TGTGCCATCAGTGAGTCGGGACAGGGGGACGAGCAGTACTTC. The chain couples TRBV10-3 to TRBJ2-7; 11 bases are shared with TRBD1. The CDR3 loop spans 14 amino acids. CDR1 ENHRY and CDR2 SYGVKD come from the germline V gene. Trimming cost V 0 bases and J 5 bases; bases outside gene matches: 0.